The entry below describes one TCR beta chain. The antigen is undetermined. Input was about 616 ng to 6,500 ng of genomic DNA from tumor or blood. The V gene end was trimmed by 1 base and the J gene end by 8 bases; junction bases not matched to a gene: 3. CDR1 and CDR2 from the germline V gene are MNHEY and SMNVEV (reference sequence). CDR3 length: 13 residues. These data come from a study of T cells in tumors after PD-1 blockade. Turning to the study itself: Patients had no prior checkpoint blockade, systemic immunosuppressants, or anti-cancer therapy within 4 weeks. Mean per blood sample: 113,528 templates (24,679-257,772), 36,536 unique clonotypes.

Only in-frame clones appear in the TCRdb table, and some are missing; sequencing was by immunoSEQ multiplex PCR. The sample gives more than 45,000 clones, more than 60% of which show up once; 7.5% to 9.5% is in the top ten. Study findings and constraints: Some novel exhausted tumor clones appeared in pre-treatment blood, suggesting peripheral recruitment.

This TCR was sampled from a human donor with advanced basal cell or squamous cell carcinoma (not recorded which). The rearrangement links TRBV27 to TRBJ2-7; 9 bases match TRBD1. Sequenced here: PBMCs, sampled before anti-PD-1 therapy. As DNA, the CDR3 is TGTGCCAGCAGTTTATGGGACAGGGCGAAGCAGTACTTC. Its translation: CASSLWDRAKQYF.